The present entry profiles one TCR beta chain with its context. What it recognizes is unknown. V lost 2 bases and J 5 bases, leaving 18 bases between the germline ends. Per germline, CDR1 SQVTM and CDR2 ANQGSEA. There are 15 residues in the CDR3. The sample comes from a study of shared clonotypes between healthy human individuals. Broader study findings: Relative to memory subsets, naive subsets generally showed larger estimated richness.

The table came from immunoSEQ multiplex PCR; TCRdb's copy has only in-frame clones and leaves some out. The sample holds about 820,000 clones, around 92% seen once. CD45RO-negative, CCR7-positively selected cells formed the naive CD8 fraction, excluding terminally differentiated effector memory CD45RA+ cells. Material for sequencing was naive CD8+ T cells sorted from blood. This TCR came from a young man in good health. This rearrangement joins TRBV29-1 to TRBJ2-5; D perhaps matches TRBD1 (6 bases). The CDR3 protein is CSVERRARGEETQYF. DNA of the CDR3: TGCAGCGTTGAACGCCGGGCCAGGGGCGAGGAGACCCAGTACTTC. The complete variable domain, with remaining parts taken from reference TRBV29-1 and TRBJ2-5, reads SAVISQKPSRDICQRGTSLTIQCQVDSQVTMMFWYRQQPGQSLTLIATANQGSEATYESGFVIDKFPISRPNLTFSTLTVSNMSPEDSSIYLCSVERRARGEETQYFGPGTRLLVL.